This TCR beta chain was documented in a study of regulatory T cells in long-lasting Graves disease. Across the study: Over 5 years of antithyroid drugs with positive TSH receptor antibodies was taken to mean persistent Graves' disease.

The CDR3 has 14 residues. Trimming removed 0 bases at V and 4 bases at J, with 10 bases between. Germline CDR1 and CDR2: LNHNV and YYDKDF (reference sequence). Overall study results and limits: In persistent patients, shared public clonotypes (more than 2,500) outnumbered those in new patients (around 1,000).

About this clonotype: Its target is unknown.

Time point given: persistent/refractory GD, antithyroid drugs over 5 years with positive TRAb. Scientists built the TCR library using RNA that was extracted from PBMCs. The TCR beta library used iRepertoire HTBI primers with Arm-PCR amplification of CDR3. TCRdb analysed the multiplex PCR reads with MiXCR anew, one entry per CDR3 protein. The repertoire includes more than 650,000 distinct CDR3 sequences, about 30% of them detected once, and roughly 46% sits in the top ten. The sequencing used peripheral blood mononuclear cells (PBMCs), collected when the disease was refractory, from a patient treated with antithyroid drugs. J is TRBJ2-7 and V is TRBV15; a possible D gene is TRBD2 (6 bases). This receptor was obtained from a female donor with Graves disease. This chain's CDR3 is CATSRDRGWYEQYF. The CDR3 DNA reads TGTGCCACCAGCAGAGATCGGGGGTGGTACGAGCAGTACTTC.